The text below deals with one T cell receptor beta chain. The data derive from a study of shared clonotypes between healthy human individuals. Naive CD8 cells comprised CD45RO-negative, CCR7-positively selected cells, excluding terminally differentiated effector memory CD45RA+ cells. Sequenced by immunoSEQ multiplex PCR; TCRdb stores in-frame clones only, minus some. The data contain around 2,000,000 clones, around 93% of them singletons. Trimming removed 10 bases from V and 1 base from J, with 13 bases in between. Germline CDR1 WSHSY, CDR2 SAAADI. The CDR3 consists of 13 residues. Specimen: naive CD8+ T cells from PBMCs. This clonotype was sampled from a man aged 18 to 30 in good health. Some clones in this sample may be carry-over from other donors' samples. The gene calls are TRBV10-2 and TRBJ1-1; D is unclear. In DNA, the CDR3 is TGCGCCACCCGGGTCGGGAGGAACACTGAAGCTTTCTTT. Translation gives CATRVGRNTEAFF.